Sequencing of this T cell receptor beta chain was carried out in a study of blood T cell repertoires in COVID-19. Study as a whole: The origin of the acute and convalescent COVID-19 samples was the United States, Italy and Spain.

The table came from immunoSEQ multiplex PCR; TCRdb's copy has only in-frame clones and leaves some out. The data show some 300,000 clones, roughly 91% seen once. Sequencing used PBMCs or T cells enriched from blood (not recorded which). This clonotype was sampled from a woman aged 50 to 60 who had been exposed to COVID-19.

The chain's CDR3 is CASSPTGPLWGGYTF. The CDR3 region has the DNA TGCGCCAGCAGCCCGACAGGTCCCCTCTGGGGGGGCTACACCTTC. The genes are TRBV5-1 and TRBJ1-2; tentative D call: TRBD1 (6 bases). This CDR3 contains 15 residues. Trimming stripped 4 bases from V and 8 bases from J, with 21 bases between. Germline CDR1 is SGHRS and CDR2 is YFSETQ.